What follows describes a single TCR beta chain. These data are taken from a study of blood T cell repertoires in COVID-19. Assay used: immunoSEQ multiplex PCR; TCRdb lists only in-frame clones, some missing. The data contain a few hundred thousand clones, around 88% of them seen just once; the ten biggest clones take up more than 1%. Deletions cut 3 bases from V and 2 bases from J, with 13 bases between. Germline V gene sequence: CDR1 SEHNR, CDR2 FQNEAQ (reference sequence). The CDR3 spans 15 residues. Clinical history reported by participants formed the basis on which cohorts were assigned. The chain uses TRBV7-9 and TRBJ1-1; D is uncertain. Sample: PBMCs or T cells enriched from blood (not recorded which). This TCR was recovered from a woman in her forties with acute COVID-19. This chain's CDR3 is CASSFYVGGNTEAFF. The DNA of the CDR3 is TGTGCCAGCAGCTTTTACGTTGGCGGCAACACTGAAGCTTTCTTT.